This TCR beta chain was profiled in a study of blood T cell repertoires in COVID-19. The overall study: Sources were T cells, B-cell-depleted T cells, or PBMCs; the material itself was cDNA or gDNA.

This clone was found once. In the study's own analysis: Amplification of reference gene primers provided the estimated nucleated cell counts. TCRdb's table, derived via immunoSEQ multiplex PCR, lists solely in-frame clones and lacks some. That table supplies the V and J calls and clone size; D and trimming were determined from the DNA. The table has about 190,000 clones, almost 85% seen once; the top ten hold 5.1%. The CDR3 is 13 amino acids. V was shortened by 6 bases and J by 5 bases, with 10 bases between the two germline ends. Germline CDR1 MDHEN, CDR2 SYDVKM. Specimen: peripheral blood. The receptor was isolated from an older woman with active or convalescent COVID-19. The chain links TRBV28 to TRBJ2-2, with D hard to call. The CDR3 spells CASRLPSTGELFF. The CDR3 bases are TGTGCCAGCAGACTCCCTTCTACCGGGGAGCTGTTTTTT.